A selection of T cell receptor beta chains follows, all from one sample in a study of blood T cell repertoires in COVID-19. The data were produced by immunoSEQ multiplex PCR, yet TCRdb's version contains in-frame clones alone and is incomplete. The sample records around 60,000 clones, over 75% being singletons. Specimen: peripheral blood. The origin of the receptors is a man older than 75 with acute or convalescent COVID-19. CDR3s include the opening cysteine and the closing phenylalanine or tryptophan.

cdr3_aa: CATSRGLAGGPSSYNEQFF
v_call: TRBV2
j_call: TRBJ2-1

cdr3_aa: CASSQGGVGADTQYF
v_call: TRBV4-2
j_call: TRBJ2-3

cdr3_aa: CSASQETQYF
v_call: TRBV20-1
j_call: TRBJ2-5

cdr3_aa: CASSEREREFYGYTF
v_call: TRBV6-1
j_call: TRBJ1-2

cdr3_aa: CASSRTGDLYGYTF
v_call: TRBV11-3
j_call: TRBJ1-2

cdr3_aa: CASSLGPYYNYEQYF
v_call: TRBV5-6
j_call: TRBJ2-7

cdr3_aa: CASSPAIRGNRGYTF
v_call: TRBV4-1
j_call: TRBJ1-2

cdr3_aa: CASSEARGDYGYTF
v_call: TRBV6-1
j_call: TRBJ1-2

cdr3_aa: CASSPPDGTGAGNEKLFF
v_call: TRBV18
j_call: TRBJ1-4

cdr3_aa: CASRSAYRNQPQHF
v_call: TRBV6-5
j_call: TRBJ1-5

cdr3_aa: CASSQDFGTIMEQFF
v_call: TRBV4-2
j_call: TRBJ2-1

cdr3_aa: CASSLVTVGNTIYF
v_call: TRBV7-8
j_call: TRBJ1-3

cdr3_aa: CASSLDNTDTQYF
v_call: TRBV7-8
j_call: TRBJ2-3

cdr3_aa: CASSTQQGAGNTIYF
v_call: TRBV11-2
j_call: TRBJ1-3

cdr3_aa: CASSLGPAGGEAFF
v_call: TRBV7-9
j_call: TRBJ1-1

cdr3_aa: CASSLLQGINTGELFF
v_call: TRBV5-1
j_call: TRBJ2-2

cdr3_aa: CASGTSLVDTQYF
v_call: TRBV2
j_call: TRBJ2-3

cdr3_aa: CASSPRDSRLYPYTDTQYF
v_call: TRBV19
j_call: TRBJ2-3

cdr3_aa: CAWGAAAYNEQFF
v_call: TRBV30
j_call: TRBJ2-1

cdr3_aa: CASSDGQYYEQYF
v_call: TRBV2
j_call: TRBJ2-7

cdr3_aa: CASRRGGGAGELFF
v_call: TRBV3-1/TRBV3-2
j_call: TRBJ2-2

cdr3_aa: CASSLGEGRAEAFF
v_call: TRBV13
j_call: TRBJ1-1

cdr3_aa: CASSPPGSEGYGYTF
v_call: TRBV18
j_call: TRBJ1-2

cdr3_aa: CASSADRVDEQFF
v_call: TRBV9
j_call: TRBJ2-1

cdr3_aa: CASSSYRGTDTEAFF
v_call: TRBV18
j_call: TRBJ1-1

cdr3_aa: CASSLDRGYEQYF
v_call: TRBV7-2
j_call: TRBJ2-7